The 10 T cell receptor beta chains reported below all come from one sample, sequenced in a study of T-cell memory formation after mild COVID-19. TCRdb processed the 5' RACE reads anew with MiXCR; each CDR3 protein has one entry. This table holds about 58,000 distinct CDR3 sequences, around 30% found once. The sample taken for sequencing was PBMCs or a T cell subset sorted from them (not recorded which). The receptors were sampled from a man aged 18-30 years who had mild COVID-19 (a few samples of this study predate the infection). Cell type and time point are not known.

CDR3 bases: TGTGCCAGCAGCGGACGGACAGGGGCCCCCGGGGAGCTGTTTTTT. Amino acid sequence: CASSGRTGAPGELFF. V gene TRBV11-3 combines with J gene TRBJ2-2; 9 nucleotides line up with TRBD1. The CDR3 is 15 amino acids. The junction had 7 bases not matched to a gene; V was cut back by 5 bases and J by 6 bases. Germline CDR1 SGHNT, CDR2 YENEEA.

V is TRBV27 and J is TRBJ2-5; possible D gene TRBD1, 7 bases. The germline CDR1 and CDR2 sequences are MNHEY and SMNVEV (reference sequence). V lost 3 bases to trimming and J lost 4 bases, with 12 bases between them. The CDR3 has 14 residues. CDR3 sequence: CASSFAGTAETQYF. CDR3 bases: TGTGCCAGCAGTTTCGCGGGGACAGCAGAGACCCAGTACTTC.

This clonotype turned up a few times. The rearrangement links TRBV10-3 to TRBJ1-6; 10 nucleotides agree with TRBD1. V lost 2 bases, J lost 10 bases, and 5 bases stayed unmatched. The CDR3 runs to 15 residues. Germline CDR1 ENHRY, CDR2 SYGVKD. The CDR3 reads CAISERGQGGSPLHF. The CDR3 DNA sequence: TGTGCCATCAGTGAGAGAGGACAGGGGGGCTCACCCCTCCACTTT.

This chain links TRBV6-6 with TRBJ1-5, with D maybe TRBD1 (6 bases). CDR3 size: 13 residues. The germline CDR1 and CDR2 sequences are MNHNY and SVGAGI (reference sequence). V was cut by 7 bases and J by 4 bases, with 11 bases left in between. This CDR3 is CASNRQGNQPQHF. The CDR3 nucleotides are TGTGCCAGCAATCGGCAGGGGAATCAGCCCCAGCATTTT.

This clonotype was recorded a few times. CDR3 sequence: CASSFLAGQGNEQFF. In DNA form, the CDR3 reads TGTGCCAGCAGTTTTCTCGCGGGACAGGGCAATGAGCAGTTCTTC. This chain links TRBV7-3 with TRBJ2-1; 9 nucleotides agree with TRBD1. This CDR3 is 15 amino acids long. The germline V gene has CDR1 SGHTA and CDR2 FQGTGA. Losses at the gene ends were 6 bases for V and 6 bases for J; bases not matched to a gene: 9.

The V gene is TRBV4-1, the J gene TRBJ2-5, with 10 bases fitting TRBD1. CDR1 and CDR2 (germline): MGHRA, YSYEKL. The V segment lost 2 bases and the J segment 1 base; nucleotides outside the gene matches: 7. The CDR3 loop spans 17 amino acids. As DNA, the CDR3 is TGCGCCAGCAGCCAACTTGGACAGGGGGAGGTCCAAGAGACCCAGTACTTC. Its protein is CASSQLGQGEVQETQYF.

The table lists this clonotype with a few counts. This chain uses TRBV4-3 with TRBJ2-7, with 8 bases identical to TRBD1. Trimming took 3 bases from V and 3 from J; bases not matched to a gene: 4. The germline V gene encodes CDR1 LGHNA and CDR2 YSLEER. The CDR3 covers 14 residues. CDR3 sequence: CASSQRTGNYEQYF. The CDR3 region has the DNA TGCGCCAGCAGCCAGCGGACAGGGAACTACGAGCAGTACTTC.

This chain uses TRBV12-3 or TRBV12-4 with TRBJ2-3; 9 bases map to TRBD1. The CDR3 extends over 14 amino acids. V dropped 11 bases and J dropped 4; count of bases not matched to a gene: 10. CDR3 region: CAGSTGGSADTQYF. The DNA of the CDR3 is TGTGCCGGATCTACAGGGGGCAGCGCAGATACGCAGTATTTT.

The CDR3 nucleotides read TGCGCCAGCAGAGACCGCTTTAACCCCACAGATACGCAGTATTTT. Amino acid sequence: CASRDRFNPTDTQYF. This chain links TRBV4-3 with TRBJ2-3, with D hard to call. CDR1 is LGHNA, CDR2 YSLEER, per germline. CDR3 length equals 15 residues. Trimming took off 6 bases at V and 2 bases at J, with 15 bases between the two ends.

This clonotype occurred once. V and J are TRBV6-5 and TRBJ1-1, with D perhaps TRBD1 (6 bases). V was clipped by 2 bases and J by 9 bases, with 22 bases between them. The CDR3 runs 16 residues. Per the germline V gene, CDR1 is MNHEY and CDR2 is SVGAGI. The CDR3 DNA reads TGTGCCAGCAGTTACCGGACCCAGGGGCCCAGGGTGAAAGCTTTCTTT. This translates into CASSYRTQGPRVKAFF.